These T cell receptor beta chains were read from a single sample in a study of tumor-infiltrating lymphocytes in primary liver carcinoma. A single record per CDR3 protein comes from TCRdb applying MiXCR to the multiplex PCR reads. The sample has roughly 180,000 distinct CDR3 sequences, around 60% seen once. The sample comprised peripheral blood. These receptors were taken from a man in his forties with primary liver carcinoma and hepatitis B virus infection. Each CDR3 is given with its conserved first and last residue. Each record gives: J gene, V gene, clone size, D gene, CDR3 protein, CDR3 DNA. A D gene is named only where the DNA matches it firmly. For some rows the clone size is stated as once, few or many, or as a class when expanded; others skip it.

TRBJ1-2	TRBV24-1	.	.	CATSPPGLGGGYTF	TGTGCCACCAGCCCCCCAGGGCTCGGAGGTGGCTACACCTTC
TRBJ2-5	TRBV4-1	.	.	CASSLRTGETQYF	TGCGCCAGCAGCTTACGGACTGGGGAGACCCAGTACTTC
TRBJ2-1	TRBV11-2	many	TRBD1	CASSSQQGEQFF	TGTGCCAGCAGCTCTCAACAGGGGGAGCAGTTCTTC
TRBJ2-7	TRBV6-2/TRBV6-3	.	.	CTSSYHSTSPHEQYF	TGTACCAGCAGTTACCACTCAACTAGTCCACACGAGCAGTACTTC
TRBJ2-3	TRBV11-2	.	TRBD2	CASNLDVWHMRRLATDTQYF	TGTGCCAGCAACTTAGACGTTTGGCATATGCGGAGACTAGCTACAGATACGCAGTATTTT
TRBJ1-5	TRBV12-3/TRBV12-4	.	.	CVSRLGPQPQHF	TGTGTCAGCAGACTGGGACCTCAGCCCCAGCACTTT
TRBJ1-4	TRBV12-3/TRBV12-4	few	.	CASSLGGQLGEKLFF	TGTGCCAGCAGTTTAGGCGGACAGCTGGGTGAAAAACTGTTTTTT
TRBJ1-4	TRBV12-3/TRBV12-4	.	TRBD1	CASSPGQTREKLFF	TGTGCCAGCAGTCCGGGACAGACGAGAGAAAAACTGTTTTTT
TRBJ2-3	TRBV4-1	once	TRBD1	CASSPDRGTGTQYF	TGCGCCAGCAGCCCGGACAGGGGTACAGGTACGCAGTATTTT
TRBJ2-3	TRBV10-3	few	.	CAISESAPSTDTQYF	TGTGCCATCAGTGAGTCGGCCCCCTCCACAGATACGCAGTATTTT
TRBJ2-1	TRBV5-6	.	.	CASSLRQGGKDEQFF	TGTGCCAGCAGCCTGAGGCAGGGGGGCAAGGATGAGCAGTTCTTC
TRBJ1-4	TRBV12-3/TRBV12-4	few	TRBD1	CASSSDRGPEKLFF	TGTGCTAGCAGCTCCGACAGGGGGCCCGAGAAACTGTTTTTT
TRBJ2-2	TRBV23-1	few	.	CAIIKGISNTGELFF	TGCGCCATTATAAAGGGGATTTCGAACACCGGGGAGCTGTTTTTT
TRBJ2-7	TRBV10-3	.	.	CAISDLKDGQYF	TGTGCCATCAGTGATTTGAAGGACGGGCAGTACTTC